Shown below are 30 T cell receptor beta chains from a single sample sequenced in a study of PD-1 blockade in classical Hodgkin lymphoma. Using immunoSEQ multiplex PCR, the repertoire was profiled, and TCRdb retains in-frame clones only, with some absent. Of 20,000 to 30,000 clones in the sample, 69% were seen once. The patients all showed relapse after autologous stem cell transplantation, while their brentuximab vedotin exposure varied. The input for sequencing was peripheral blood mononuclear cells (PBMCs), taken at baseline. The receptor set was obtained from a human donor with classical Hodgkin lymphoma.

The J gene is TRBJ2-3, the V gene TRBV6-1; D unclear. The V end was cut by 6 bases, the J end by 4 bases, with 11 bases between. The CDR3 contains 13 residues. Germline V gene sequence: CDR1 MNHNS, CDR2 SASEGT. CDR3: CASSLSRADTQYF. CDR3 sequence (DNA): TGTGCCAGCAGCTTGAGCCGGGCAGATACGCAGTATTTT.

The gene calls are TRBV18 and TRBJ2-1; 9 nucleotides line up with TRBD2. The J segment lost 6 bases and the V segment lost 3 bases, leaving 3 bases of the junction unmatched. CDR3 length equals 14 residues. Germline CDR1 is KGHSH and CDR2 is LQKENI. The CDR3 here is CASSPGLAINEQFF. CDR3 nucleotides: TGTGCCAGCTCACCTGGACTAGCGATCAATGAGCAGTTCTTC.

Sample share makes this clone medium-sized. This rearrangement joins TRBV7-9 to TRBJ2-1; D is possibly TRBD2 (6 bases). This CDR3 region has 12 residues. CDR1 is SEHNR, CDR2 FQNEAQ, per germline (reference sequence). Between the trimmed V and J ends, which lost 7 bases and 8 bases, there was a span of 12 bases. CDR3 nucleotide sequence: TGTGCCAGCACCCCGGCGGGGCATGAGCAGTTCTTC. This gives the protein CASTPAGHEQFF.

The genes are TRBV5-4 and TRBJ2-3, with 8 bases aligning to TRBD1. Germline CDR1 SGHNT, CDR2 YYREEE (reference sequence). The CDR3 length is 16 residues. V shed 4 bases, J shed 7 bases, and the junction held 14 bases outside the gene matches. DNA for the CDR3: TGTGCCAGCAGCGAAGCGACAGGGGTCGAGATTTATACGCAGTATTTT. Its translation is CASSEATGVEIYTQYF.

This rearrangement joins TRBV4-1 to TRBJ1-5; D unresolved. The CDR3 covers 15 residues. The germline gives CDR1 MGHRA, CDR2 YSYEKL. The V gene lost 5 bases and the J gene lost 7 bases, with 18 bases spanning the gap. DNA for the CDR3: TGCGCCAGCAGCTTCTCGACGCCAGCGGGCCAGCCCCAGCATTTT. Translation: CASSFSTPAGQPQHF.

The gene calls are TRBV9 and TRBJ2-1; 7 bases fit TRBD2. The CDR3 contains 15 residues. V shed 3 bases, J shed 4 bases, and the junction held 7 bases outside the gene matches. In germline, CDR1 is SGDLS, CDR2 YYNGEE. The CDR3 sequence is CASSERGDPYNEQFF. The CDR3 bases are TGTGCCAGCAGCGAACGGGGGGATCCTTACAATGAGCAGTTCTTC.

This sequence joins TRBV4-1 and TRBJ2-2; perhaps TRBD1 as D (5 bases). The CDR3 length is 14 residues. Between the trimmed V and J ends, which lost 1 base and 5 bases, there was a span of 8 bases. Germline values: CDR1 MGHRA, CDR2 YSYEKL. CDR3 loop: CASSQGQQTGELFF. DNA for the CDR3: TGCGCCAGCAGCCAAGGACAGCAAACCGGGGAGCTGTTTTTT.

The CDR3 nucleotides read TGTGCCATCAGGGACTCGACCACAGATACGCAGTATTTT. Translated: CAIRDSTTDTQYF. This chain connects TRBV10-3 to TRBJ2-3, with D possibly TRBD2 on 5 matching bases. Germline assignment: CDR1 ENHRY and CDR2 SYGVKD. Trimming left V 6 bases short and J 2 bases short, with 9 bases between. This CDR3 is built from 13 residues.

The V gene is TRBV28, the J gene TRBJ2-2; D remains ambiguous. Germline values: CDR1 MDHEN, CDR2 SYDVKM. V lost 1 base to trimming and J lost 5 bases, with 5 bases between them. The CDR3 covers 13 residues. The CDR3 region is CASSLLGTGELFF. Here the CDR3 DNA reads TGTGCCAGCAGTTTATTGGGGACCGGGGAGCTGTTTTTT.

The chain joins TRBV7-6 to TRBJ2-7, with a weak D call TRBD2 (6 bases). There are 15 residues in the CDR3. CDR1 is SGHVS and CDR2 is FNYEAQ in the germline V gene. The V gene lost 5 bases and the J gene lost 2 bases, with 16 bases spanning the gap. The CDR3 DNA sequence: TGTGCCAGCAGCAACGGCGGGGACGGAACCTACGAGCAGTACTTC. It codes for CASSNGGDGTYEQYF.

The chain joins TRBV4-2 to TRBJ2-5, with a weak D call TRBD2 (6 bases). The CDR3 runs to 16 residues. The ends were cut back, 3 bases at V and 10 bases at J, with 24 bases in the middle. CDR1 and CDR2 (germline): LGHNA, YNFKEQ. CDR3 in DNA: TGTGCCAGCAGCCAGCCGGGACTGGGCCCAATTGGTGGCCAGTACTTC. As protein: CASSQPGLGPIGGQYF.

The rearrangement links TRBV5-6 to TRBJ2-7, with 7 bases aligning to TRBD1. The ends lost 4 bases at V and 5 bases at J; junction bases unmatched: 12. Germline CDR1 reads SGHDT; CDR2 reads YYEEEE. The CDR3 is made up of 15 amino acids. Here the CDR3 reads CASSPQGGRIDEQYF. The CDR3 DNA reads as TGTGCCAGCAGCCCACAAGGGGGCAGGATAGACGAGCAGTACTTC.

CDR3 sequence reads: CASSVRQTNEKLFF. The DNA of the CDR3 is TGTGCCAGCAGCGTTCGACAGACTAATGAAAAACTGTTTTTT. V is TRBV21-1 and J is TRBJ1-4; the DNA was not compared with TRBD1, the D call given in the table. TRBV21-1 is deemed a pseudogene. This CDR3 contains 14 residues.

Within the sample, this clone is medium-sized. Germline is not matched at one junction end, which may reflect a read error. In DNA, the CDR3 is TGTGCCAGCTACGGCCCTTGGGACAGGGGGCTTTACTTT. Translated: CASYGPWDRGLYF. The V and J genes are TRBV27 and TRBJ1-6, with 12 positions matching TRBD1. The CDR3 has 13 amino acids. Germline V gene lookup returns CDR1 MNHEY and CDR2 SMNVEV (reference sequence).

The genes are TRBV2 and TRBJ1-2, with TRBD1 matching over 7 bases. Unmatched junction bases numbered 9, after V lost 2 bases and J lost 6 bases. There are 15 residues in the CDR3. From germline, CDR1 is SNHLY and CDR2 FYNNEI. The CDR3 DNA sequence: TGTGCCAGCAGTGAAACAACTACAGGGGTGCATGGCTACACCTTC. Translation gives CASSETTTGVHGYTF.

The rearrangement joins TRBV7-2 to TRBJ2-7; 9 bases fit TRBD2. Germline lookup yields CDR1 SGHTA and CDR2 FQGNSA. The CDR3 has 14 residues. The V segment lost 5 bases and the J segment 6 bases; nucleotides outside the gene matches: 8. CDR3 sequence reads: CASSPAGGFSEQYF. The CDR3 DNA is TGTGCCAGCAGCCCAGCGGGGGGTTTTTCCGAGCAGTACTTC.

DNA of the CDR3: TGTGCCAGCAGCTTAGAGGGCAGGGGGTCGCAGTACTTC. Translation gives CASSLEGRGSQYF. J is TRBJ2-7 and V is TRBV7-9; TRBD1 aligns across 7 bases. There are 13 residues in the CDR3. V lost 1 base, J lost 9 bases, and 6 bases stayed unmatched. Germline CDR1 and CDR2: SEHNR and FQNEAQ (reference sequence).

This clone came up a few times. This rearrangement joins TRBV9 to TRBJ2-1; 8 nucleotides agree with TRBD1. CDR3 size: 16 residues. The V gene's germline CDR1 is SGDLS and CDR2 YYNGEE. Losses at the gene ends were 0 bases for V and 5 bases for J; bases not matched to a gene: 7. CDR3 bases: TGTGCCAGCAGCGTAGTTGCCTGGACAGGGCACAATGAGCAGTTCTTC. Its protein product is CASSVVAWTGHNEQFF.

This chain joins TRBV14 and TRBJ2-1; 8 nucleotides line up with TRBD1. This CDR3 contains 16 residues. In germline, CDR1 is SGHDN, CDR2 FVKESK. V lost 6 bases, J lost 0 bases, and 7 bases stayed unmatched. CDR3 in amino acids: CASRATGASSYNEQFF. CDR3 bases: TGTGCCAGCAGAGCGACAGGGGCCTCCTCCTACAATGAGCAGTTCTTC.

CDR3 bases: TGTGCCAGCAGTCCATTGACTGCAGGATCGGGGACCCAGTACTTC. It encodes CASSPLTAGSGTQYF. The chain employs TRBV2 and TRBJ2-5; D call uncertain. CDR3 length: 15 residues. Germline assignment: CDR1 SNHLY and CDR2 FYNNEI. V was trimmed by 5 bases and J by 7 bases, leaving 20 bases between them.

The genes are TRBV11-2 and TRBJ2-5, with TRBD2 identical over 8 bases. V lost 2 bases and J lost 4; bases outside the gene matches: 3. Germline values: CDR1 SGHAT, CDR2 FQNNGV. The CDR3 is 14 residues long. CDR3 sequence reads: CASSLSGGGETQYF. In DNA form, the CDR3 reads TGTGCCAGCAGCTTAAGCGGGGGCGGAGAGACCCAGTACTTC.

The chain couples TRBV4-1 to TRBJ1-2; 7 bases line up with TRBD1. The germline V gene has CDR1 MGHRA and CDR2 YSYEKL. The CDR3 runs 15 residues. With V trimmed by 6 bases and J by 4 bases, 11 bases remained unmatched. DNA of the CDR3: TGCGCCAGCAGTCTCATAGGACAGGAGGTCTATGGCTACACCTTC. It translates to CASSLIGQEVYGYTF.

The chain joins TRBV2 to TRBJ2-3; 8 nucleotides agree with TRBD2. CDR3 size: 16 residues. Germline assignment: CDR1 SNHLY and CDR2 FYNNEI. Trimming cost V 3 bases and J 6 bases; bases outside gene matches: 11. The CDR3 DNA sequence: TGTGCCAGCAGTGAGGATGGTAGCGGGGTGGAGGATACGCAGTATTTT. The encoded protein is CASSEDGSGVEDTQYF.

The chain recombines TRBV7-9 with TRBJ2-3; D not resolved. The V gene lost 5 bases and the J gene lost 6 bases, with 9 bases spanning the gap. Looked up from germline, CDR1 is SEHNR and CDR2 is FQNEAQ (reference sequence). The CDR3 is 12 amino acids. This CDR3 is CASSPLGDTQYF. The CDR3 coding sequence is TGTGCCAGCAGCCCTTTGGGGGATACGCAGTATTTT.

The chain links TRBV2 to TRBJ1-2, with 9 nucleotides matching TRBD1. In germline, CDR1 is SNHLY, CDR2 FYNNEI. The CDR3 is 14 amino acids. With V trimmed by 3 bases and J by 4 bases, 3 bases remained unmatched. CDR3 in amino acids: CASSDKGQGYGYTF. In DNA form, the CDR3 reads TGTGCCAGCAGTGATAAGGGACAGGGCTATGGCTACACCTTC. Full variable domain (missing parts from reference TRBV2 and TRBJ1-2): EPEVTQTPSHQVTQMGQEVILRCVPISNHLYFYWYRQILGQKVEFLVSFYNNEISEKSEIFDDQFSVERPDGSNFTLKIRSTKLEDSAMYFCASSDKGQGYGYTFGSGTRLTVV.

The J gene is TRBJ1-6, the V gene TRBV4-2; D uncertain. V lost 0 bases to trimming and J lost 12 bases, with 15 bases between them. The CDR3 has 15 residues. The germline V gene has CDR1 LGHNA and CDR2 YNFKEQ. This CDR3 is CASSQDQASFLPLHF. The CDR3 DNA is TGTGCCAGCAGCCAAGATCAGGCGAGTTTTTTACCCCTCCACTTT.

This clone was recorded a few times. The genes are TRBV6-5 and TRBJ2-7; D remains ambiguous. The germline V gene has CDR1 MNHEY and CDR2 SVGAGI. With 8 bases removed from V and 3 bases from J, the gap between germline ends came to 14 bases. The CDR3 runs 13 residues. In DNA, the CDR3 is TGTGCCAGCGGGTGGTTGGGTAGCTACGAGCAGTACTTC. It translates to CASGWLGSYEQYF.

The V and J genes are TRBV19 and TRBJ1-3; D is unclear. Germline values: CDR1 LNHDA, CDR2 SQIVND (reference sequence). CDR3 length equals 17 residues. V lost 4 bases and J lost 2, with 18 bases in between. The DNA for the CDR3 is TGTGCCAGTAGTAGGGCCTTGGGAATTGGTGCTGGAAACACCATATATTTT. It encodes CASSRALGIGAGNTIYF.

By share, this clone counts as large. The V and J genes are TRBV6-6 and TRBJ2-2; 10 nucleotides agree with TRBD1. Germline trimming cut 5 bases from V and 3 bases from J; bases unmatched to any gene: 6. The CDR3 has 16 residues. Germline-derived CDR1 and CDR2 are MNHNY and SVGAGI (reference sequence). CDR3 coding DNA: TGTGCCAGCAGTCTAACCGGGACAGGGGACACCGGGGAGCTGTTTTTT. It specifies CASSLTGTGDTGELFF.

This clone was seen a handful of times. The chain employs TRBV15 and TRBJ1-1; no clear D gene. Germline values: CDR1 LNHNV, CDR2 YYDKDF (reference sequence). This CDR3 contains 13 residues. The V gene lost 0 bases and the J gene lost 5 bases, with 7 bases spanning the gap. The CDR3 sequence is CATSRDVMTEAFF. The CDR3 region has the DNA TGTGCCACCAGCAGAGATGTAATGACTGAAGCTTTCTTT.